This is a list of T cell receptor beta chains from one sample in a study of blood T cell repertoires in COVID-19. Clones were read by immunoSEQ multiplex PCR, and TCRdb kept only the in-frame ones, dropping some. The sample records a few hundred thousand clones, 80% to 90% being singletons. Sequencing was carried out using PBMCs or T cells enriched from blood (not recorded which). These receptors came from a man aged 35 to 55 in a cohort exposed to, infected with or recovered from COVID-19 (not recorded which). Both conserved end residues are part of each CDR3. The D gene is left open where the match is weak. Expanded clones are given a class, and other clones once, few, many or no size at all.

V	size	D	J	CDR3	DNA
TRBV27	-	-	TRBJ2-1	CASSLSRGAGAYNEQFF	TGTGCCAGCAGTTTATCGAGGGGGGCGGGAGCCTACAATGAGCAGTTCTTC
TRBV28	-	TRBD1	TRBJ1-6	CASSDRQGSYNSPLHF	TGTGCCAGCAGTGATAGACAGGGATCCTATAATTCACCCCTCCACTTT
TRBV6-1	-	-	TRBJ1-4	CASSERGGGLEKLFF	TGTGCCAGCAGTGAGCGGGGAGGGGGATTGGAAAAACTGTTTTTT
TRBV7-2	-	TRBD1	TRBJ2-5	CASSKQGTGRGETQYF	TGTGCCAGCAGCAAACAAGGGACAGGGAGGGGAGAGACCCAGTACTTC
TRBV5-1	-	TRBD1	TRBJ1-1	CASSTGGAGGTEAFF	TGCGCCAGCAGCACAGGGGGCGCGGGCGGCACTGAAGCTTTCTTT
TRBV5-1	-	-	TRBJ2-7	CASSSSGPYEQYF	TGCGCCAGCAGCTCTTCAGGGCCCTACGAGCAGTACTTC
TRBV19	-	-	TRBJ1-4	CASSSQTGENEKLFF	TGTGCCAGTAGTTCTCAGACAGGAGAAAATGAAAAACTGTTTTTT
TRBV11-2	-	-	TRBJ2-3	CASSATSTDTQYF	TGTGCCAGCAGCGCAACTAGCACAGATACGCAGTATTTT
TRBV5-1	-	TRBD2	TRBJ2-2	CASSPLAGGSTGELFF	TGCGCCAGCAGCCCACTAGCGGGAGGTAGTACCGGGGAGCTGTTTTTT
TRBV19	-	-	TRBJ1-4	CASSIGGGTTNEKLFF	TGTGCCAGTAGTATAGGTGGCGGAACAACTAATGAAAAACTGTTTTTT
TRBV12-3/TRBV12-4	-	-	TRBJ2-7	CASSRLRSYEQYF	TGTGCCAGCAGCCGTCTCAGGTCCTACGAGCAGTACTTC
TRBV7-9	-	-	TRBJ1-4	CASSLVSGRNEKLFF	TGTGCCAGCAGCTTAGTGTCAGGGCGGAATGAAAAACTGTTTTTT
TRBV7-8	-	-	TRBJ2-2	CASGAATGELFF	TGTGCCAGCGGAGCGGCTACCGGGGAGCTGTTTTTT
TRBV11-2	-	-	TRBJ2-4	CASSFQGQGKNIQYF	TGTGCCAGCAGCTTTCAGGGGCAAGGCAAAAACATTCAGTACTTC
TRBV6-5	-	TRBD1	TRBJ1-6	CASSYSSTGNNSPLHF	TGTGCCAGCAGTTACTCGTCGACAGGGAATAATTCACCCCTCCACTTT
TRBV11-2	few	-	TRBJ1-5	CASSLGSISNQPQHF	TGTGCCAGCAGCTTAGGGTCGATCAGTAATCAGCCCCAGCATTTT
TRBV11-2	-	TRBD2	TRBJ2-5	CASSFGLAGEETQYF	TGTGCCAGCAGCTTCGGACTAGCGGGAGAAGAGACCCAGTACTTC
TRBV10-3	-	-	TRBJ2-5	CAISEWKGGLGTQYF	TGTGCCATCAGTGAGTGGAAAGGAGGCCTAGGGACCCAGTACTTC
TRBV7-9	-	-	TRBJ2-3	CASSPSTDTQYF	TGTGCCAGCAGCCCGAGCACAGATACGCAGTATTTT